This T cell receptor (beta chain) was recorded in a study of T cell repertoires in cytomegalovirus infection. Across the study: Through public TCR beta signatures, both CMV infection and matching HLA type were indicated.

The V and J ends lost 2 bases and 6 bases respectively, with 10 bases between them. The CDR3 totals 14 residues. The germline V gene has CDR1 MDHEN and CDR2 SYDVKM. This clonotype came up a few times. Its antigen is as yet unknown. TCRdb reprocessed the reads via MiXCR and lists one record per CDR3 protein. The sample carries some 700,000 distinct CDR3 sequences, roughly 36% recorded once. The TCR comes from a human donor in good health (CMV status not recorded). Some clones in this sample may be carry-over from other donors' samples. The sample here was cultured PBMCs, taken from culture after CMV antigen stimulation. This chain uses TRBV28 with TRBJ1-4; tentative D call: TRBD1 (6 bases). CDR3 DNA: TGTGCCAGCAGTTTAACAGGGTACGATGAAAAACTGTTTTTT. Residues: CASSLTGYDEKLFF.